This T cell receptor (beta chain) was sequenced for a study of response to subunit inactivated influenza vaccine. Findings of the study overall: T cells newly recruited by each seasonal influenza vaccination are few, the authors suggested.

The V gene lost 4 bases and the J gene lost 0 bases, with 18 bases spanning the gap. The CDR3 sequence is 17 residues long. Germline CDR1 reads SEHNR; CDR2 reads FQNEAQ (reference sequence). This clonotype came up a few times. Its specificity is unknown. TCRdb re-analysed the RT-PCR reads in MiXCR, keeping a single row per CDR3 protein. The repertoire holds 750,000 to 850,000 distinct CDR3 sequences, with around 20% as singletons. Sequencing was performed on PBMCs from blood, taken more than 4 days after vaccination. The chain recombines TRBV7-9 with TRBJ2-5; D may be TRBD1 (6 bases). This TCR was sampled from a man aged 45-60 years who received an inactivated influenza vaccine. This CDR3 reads CASSWYRAAQYQETQYF. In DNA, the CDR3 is TGTGCCAGCAGCTGGTACAGGGCTGCACAGTACCAAGAGACCCAGTACTTC.